This is a list of T cell receptor beta chains from one sample in a study of blood T cells in healthy people across ages. TCRdb reprocessed the 5' RACE reads with MiXCR, giving one entry per CDR3 protein. The table includes roughly 860,000 distinct CDR3 sequences, 60% to 80% detected once. The sequenced sample consisted of blood. The receptor set was obtained from a man aged 30-40 years in good health. CDR3s include the opening cysteine and the closing phenylalanine or tryptophan. D genes are given only for firm matches. A clone size is listed for some rows: how often the clone was seen (once, few, many), or a class if it is expanded.

j_call d_call clone_size v_call cdr3_aa cdr3_nt
TRBJ1-1 . . TRBV12-3/TRBV12-4 CASSPPGITEAFF TGTGCCAGCAGCCCCCCGGGGATCACTGAAGCTTTCTTT
TRBJ2-1 . . TRBV10-3 CAIRDPGTYNEQFF TGCGCCATCAGGGACCCGGGGACTTACAATGAGCAGTTCTTC
TRBJ1-6 TRBD1 . TRBV20-1 CSASGRRDRRPAPLHF TGCAGTGCTAGTGGAAGAAGGGACAGGAGGCCCGCACCCCTCCACTTT
TRBJ2-1 . . TRBV25-1 CASSEVRVGEQFF TGTGCCAGCAGTGAAGTCCGGGTAGGCGAGCAGTTCTTC
TRBJ2-7 . . TRBV13 CSSSLGVAENYEQYF TGTTCCAGCAGCTTAGGGGTAGCGGAAAACTACGAGCAGTACTTC
TRBJ1-4 . . TRBV6-2/TRBV6-3 CASNAAATNEKLFF TGTGCCAGCAATGCGGCTGCAACTAATGAAAAACTGTTTTTT
TRBJ2-4 . . TRBV29-1 CSVNGHEGGKNIQYF TGCAGCGTTAACGGGCACGAAGGAGGCAAAAACATTCAGTACTTC
TRBJ2-1 . few TRBV29-1 CSVWVQWDEQFF TGCAGCGTTTGGGTCCAGTGGGATGAGCAGTTCTTC
TRBJ2-5 . once TRBV4-3 CASGHLRGHQETQYF TGCGCCAGCGGCCACTTAAGGGGACACCAAGAGACCCAGTACTTC
TRBJ2-7 . . TRBV7-3 CASSSRDNTYEQYF TGTGCCAGCAGCTCCCGGGACAACACCTACGAGCAGTACTTC
TRBJ2-3 . . TRBV7-3 CASSLSIANTQYF TGTGCCAGCAGCTTATCTATCGCTAATACGCAGTATTTT
TRBJ2-1 TRBD2 once TRBV6-5 CASSDSGGNEQFF TGTGCCAGCAGTGATAGCGGGGGCAATGAGCAGTTCTTC
TRBJ2-2 TRBD1 . TRBV4-3 CASSQEDRGQNTGELFF TGCGCCAGCAGCCAAGAGGACAGGGGGCAGAACACCGGGGAGCTGTTTTTT
TRBJ1-2 . . TRBV9 CASNPVEGTLNYGYTF TGTGCCAGCAACCCCGTGGAGGGAACTTTAAACTATGGCTACACCTTC
TRBJ1-2 TRBD1 . TRBV5-1 CASSPTGGADYGYTF TGCGCCAGCAGCCCGACAGGGGGCGCGGACTATGGCTACACCTTC
TRBJ2-7 TRBD2 few TRBV20-1 CSARGLADSYEQYF TGCAGTGCTAGGGGACTAGCGGATTCCTACGAGCAGTACTTC
TRBJ2-5 TRBD1 . TRBV7-2 CASSPDPGTEETQYF TGTGCCAGCAGCCCCGATCCCGGGACAGAAGAGACCCAGTACTTC
TRBJ1-2 . . TRBV6-5 CASSLQGNNYGYTF TGTGCCAGCAGTTTACAGGGAAATAACTATGGCTACACCTTC
TRBJ2-7 . . TRBV7-2 CASSWGGQRQYF TGTGCCAGCAGCTGGGGGGGACAGAGGCAGTACTTC
TRBJ2-1 . few TRBV7-2 CASSLAAFGNEQFF TGTGCCAGCAGCTTAGCTGCGTTTGGGAATGAGCAGTTCTTC
TRBJ2-3 TRBD2 . TRBV20-1 CSAAGRLSTDTQYF TGCAGTGCCGCCGGGAGGTTAAGCACAGATACGCAGTATTTT
TRBJ2-7 TRBD1 . TRBV7-9 CASSLAGGQGALNEQYF TGTGCCAGCAGCTTAGCGGGGGGACAGGGGGCCCTCAACGAGCAGTACTTC
TRBJ2-7 . . TRBV9 CASSVGASDVYEQYF TGTGCCAGCAGCGTAGGGGCTAGCGATGTTTACGAGCAGTACTTC
TRBJ2-4 . . TRBV6-1 CASSEAPTSRNIQYF TGTGCCAGCAGTGAAGCACCAACTAGTAGAAACATTCAGTACTTC
TRBJ2-3 . . TRBV20-1 CSAGPHTDTQYF TGCAGTGCAGGACCGCACACAGATACGCAGTATTTT
TRBJ2-1 TRBD2 . TRBV9 CASSTSGTSYNEQFF TGTGCCAGCAGCACGAGCGGGACGTCCTACAATGAGCAGTTCTTC
TRBJ1-1 . . TRBV4-3 CASSQEHGGTEAFF TGCGCCAGCAGCCAAGAGCACGGGGGTACTGAAGCTTTCTTT
TRBJ2-7 . . TRBV5-5 CASSATGTNTYEQYF TGTGCCAGCAGCGCTACCGGGACAAACACCTACGAGCAGTACTTC
TRBJ2-1 . . TRBV7-2 CASSLATAHYNEQFF TGTGCCAGCAGCTTAGCCACAGCACACTACAATGAGCAGTTCTTC
TRBJ2-4 TRBD2 . TRBV5-1 CASSPTGTSGDIGQYF TGCGCCAGCAGCCCCACCGGGACTAGCGGGGATATCGGGCAGTACTTC
TRBJ2-1 . . TRBV29-1 CSVGKVPNEQFF TGCAGCGTTGGGAAAGTCCCAAATGAGCAGTTCTTC
TRBJ2-1 TRBD2 few TRBV15 CATSRERGGSYNEQFF TGTGCCACCAGCAGAGAGCGGGGGGGCAGCTACAATGAGCAGTTCTTC
TRBJ2-5 . few TRBV7-9 CASSLVWSEETQYF TGTGCCAGCAGCTTGGTATGGTCCGAAGAGACCCAGTACTTC
TRBJ2-5 . . TRBV10-3 CAISARFFGNEQYF TGTGCCATCAGTGCGCGTTTTTTCGGCAATGAGCAGTACTTC
TRBJ2-1 TRBD2 . TRBV28 CASRTSGGAGFF TGTGCCAGCAGGACTAGCGGGGGCGCCGGGTTCTTC
TRBJ2-5 TRBD1 . TRBV6-2/TRBV6-3 CASSYRGRAETQYF TGTGCCAGCAGTTACAGGGGGCGGGCAGAGACCCAGTACTTC
TRBJ2-1 . . TRBV2 CASSEYRINNEQFF TGTGCCAGCAGTGAGTACAGGATTAACAATGAGCAGTTCTTC
TRBJ2-5 . few TRBV24-1 CATSDFGGGETQYF TGTGCCACCAGTGATTTTGGGGGTGGAGAGACCCAGTACTTC
TRBJ2-1 . once TRBV15 CATSREAGWAEQFF TGTGCCACCAGCAGAGAGGCAGGGTGGGCTGAGCAGTTCTTC
TRBJ1-4 . . TRBV25-1 CASSSGPPHEKLFF TGTGCCAGCAGTTCGGGGCCGCCACATGAAAAACTGTTTTTT
TRBJ2-1 TRBD2 . TRBV7-6 CASSFGSGGLGNEQFF TGTGCCAGCAGCTTTGGGAGCGGGGGCCTGGGCAATGAGCAGTTCTTC
TRBJ2-3 . . TRBV29-1 CSGVRSTSTDTQYF TGCAGTGGGGTAAGGTCGACTAGCACAGATACGCAGTATTTT
TRBJ2-7 TRBD2 . TRBV15 CATSRAAGTSNEQYF TGTGCCACCAGCAGAGCCGCCGGGACTAGCAACGAGCAGTACTTC
TRBJ2-7 . once TRBV12-3/TRBV12-4 CASSLVRGWSTYEQYF TGTGCCAGCAGTTTAGTCAGGGGCTGGAGTACCTACGAGCAGTACTTC
TRBJ2-5 . . TRBV11-2 CASSHGGIQETQYF TGTGCCAGCAGCCATGGGGGAATCCAAGAGACCCAGTACTTC